Listed below are T cell receptor beta chains from one sample, sequenced in a study of metastatic and nonmetastatic thyroid tumors. TCRdb ran MiXCR on the PCR reads. The sample records about 21,000 clones, more than 25% being singletons. Material: blood. The receptors come from a female donor with papillary thyroid cancer or a benign thyroid nodule (not recorded which). Some clones in this sample may be carry-over from other donors' samples. The CDR3 runs from the conserved cysteine through the conserved F or W. Each record gives: D gene, J gene, clone size, V gene, CDR3 protein, CDR3 DNA. A D gene is named only where the DNA matches it firmly. A row's size may be missing; if present it is once, few, many or a size class.

d_call: .; j_call: TRBJ2-5; clone_size: many; v_call: TRBV18; cdr3_aa: CASSPPGRETQYF; cdr3_nt: TGTGCCAGCTCACCACCAGGACGCGAGACCCAGTACTTC
d_call: .; j_call: TRBJ1-6; clone_size: .; v_call: TRBV5-4; cdr3_aa: CASSLYAGPSFNSPLHF; cdr3_nt: TGTGCCAGCAGCTTGTACGCAGGTCCCTCGTTCAATTCACCCCTCCACTTT
d_call: .; j_call: TRBJ1-2; clone_size: medium-sized; v_call: TRBV20-1; cdr3_aa: CSARDKRINSGYTF; cdr3_nt: TGCAGTGCTAGAGATAAGAGGATTAACTCTGGCTACACCTTC
d_call: .; j_call: TRBJ2-7; clone_size: many; v_call: TRBV5-6; cdr3_aa: CASSLSVWSSYEQYF; cdr3_nt: TGTGCCAGCAGCTTAAGCGTCTGGAGCTCCTACGAGCAGTACTTC
d_call: TRBD1; j_call: TRBJ1-4; clone_size: .; v_call: TRBV5-5; cdr3_aa: CASSPGTGEKLLVF; cdr3_nt: TGTGCCAGCAGCCCAGGGACAGGGGAAAAACTGTTGGTTTTT
d_call: .; j_call: TRBJ1-1; clone_size: many; v_call: TRBV7-9; cdr3_aa: CASSLIQGGAEAFF; cdr3_nt: TGTGCCAGCAGTTTAATACAGGGTGGCGCTGAAGCTTTCTTT
d_call: TRBD1; j_call: TRBJ2-2; clone_size: many; v_call: TRBV20-1; cdr3_aa: CSARDINRGLETGELFF; cdr3_nt: TGCAGTGCTAGGGATATTAACAGGGGGCTAGAGACCGGGGAGCTGTTTTTT
d_call: TRBD2; j_call: TRBJ2-3; clone_size: many; v_call: TRBV11-1; cdr3_aa: CASSFASGAADTQYF; cdr3_nt: TGTGCCAGCAGCTTTGCAAGCGGGGCAGCAGATACGCAGTATTTT
d_call: .; j_call: TRBJ1-5; clone_size: few; v_call: TRBV5-1; cdr3_aa: CASSWGTDQGGYQPQHF; cdr3_nt: TGCGCCAGCAGCTGGGGGACGGACCAAGGGGGATATCAGCCCCAGCATTTT
d_call: TRBD1; j_call: TRBJ1-1; clone_size: .; v_call: TRBV7-9; cdr3_aa: CASSTGQGISEAFF; cdr3_nt: TGTGCCAGCAGCACGGGACAGGGGATCTCTGAAGCTTTCTTT
d_call: .; j_call: TRBJ1-1; clone_size: many; v_call: TRBV6-1; cdr3_aa: CASSDRYTEAFF; cdr3_nt: TGTGCCAGCAGTGACAGGTACACTGAAGCTTTCTTT
d_call: .; j_call: TRBJ2-5; clone_size: many; v_call: TRBV19; cdr3_aa: CASSNQGGQETQYF; cdr3_nt: TGTGCCAGTAGTAACCAGGGGGGTCAAGAGACCCAGTACTTC
d_call: .; j_call: TRBJ2-1; clone_size: few; v_call: TRBV6-1; cdr3_aa: CASSRGYEQFF; cdr3_nt: TGTGCCAGCAGCAGGGGTTATGAGCAGTTCTTC
d_call: TRBD1; j_call: TRBJ1-5; clone_size: once; v_call: TRBV20-1; cdr3_aa: CSARGQVDVQPQHF; cdr3_nt: TGCAGTGCTCGTGGACAGGTTGATGTCCAGCCCCAGCATTTT
d_call: .; j_call: TRBJ2-7; clone_size: many; v_call: TRBV3-1; cdr3_aa: CASSPTGLPLEQYF; cdr3_nt: TGTGCCAGCAGCCCCACTGGCTTGCCCTTGGAGCAGTACTTC
d_call: .; j_call: TRBJ2-5; clone_size: medium-sized; v_call: TRBV6-2/TRBV6-3; cdr3_aa: CASSYSGTQETQYF; cdr3_nt: TGTGCCAGCAGTTACTCCGGGACCCAAGAGACCCAGTACTTC
d_call: .; j_call: TRBJ1-4; clone_size: many; v_call: TRBV18; cdr3_aa: CASSPQNEKLFF; cdr3_nt: TGTGCCAGCTCACCACAGAATGAAAAACTGTTTTTT
d_call: .; j_call: TRBJ2-2; clone_size: .; v_call: TRBV30; cdr3_aa: CAWSLGSNTGELFF; cdr3_nt: TGTGCCTGGAGCTTGGGCTCGAACACCGGGGAGCTGTTTTTT
d_call: .; j_call: TRBJ1-2; clone_size: many; v_call: TRBV9; cdr3_aa: CASTLGGNYGYTF; cdr3_nt: TGTGCCAGCACCCTGGGGGGGAACTATGGCTACACCTTC
d_call: .; j_call: TRBJ1-1; clone_size: many; v_call: TRBV20-1; cdr3_aa: CSARDRAGLSTEAFF; cdr3_nt: TGCAGTGCTAGAGATCGGGCAGGGTTGTCCACTGAAGCTTTCTTT
d_call: TRBD2; j_call: TRBJ2-1; clone_size: medium-sized; v_call: TRBV5-1; cdr3_aa: CASSLGAGGRNEQFF; cdr3_nt: TGCGCCAGCAGCTTAGGAGCGGGAGGTCGGAATGAGCAGTTCTTC
d_call: .; j_call: TRBJ2-7; clone_size: few; v_call: TRBV2; cdr3_aa: CASGDSYEQYF; cdr3_nt: TGTGCCAGCGGTGACTCCTACGAGCAGTACTTC
d_call: TRBD2; j_call: TRBJ2-1; clone_size: many; v_call: TRBV4-2; cdr3_aa: CASSQDGRDYNEQFF; cdr3_nt: TGTGCCAGCAGCCAAGATGGGAGGGACTACAATGAGCAGTTCTTC
d_call: .; j_call: TRBJ1-2; clone_size: .; v_call: TRBV20-1; cdr3_aa: CSARDPGINGYTF; cdr3_nt: TGCAGTGCTAGAGATCCAGGGATCAATGGCTACACCTTC
d_call: TRBD1; j_call: TRBJ1-6; clone_size: .; v_call: TRBV7-2; cdr3_aa: CASSLTGGEFSPLHF; cdr3_nt: TGTGCCAGCAGCTTAACAGGGGGCGAATTTTCACCCCTCCACTTT
d_call: .; j_call: TRBJ1-1; clone_size: medium-sized; v_call: TRBV19; cdr3_aa: CASIQGDIKNTEAFF; cdr3_nt: TGTGCCAGTATCCAAGGGGACATCAAGAACACTGAAGCTTTCTTT
d_call: .; j_call: TRBJ2-3; clone_size: .; v_call: TRBV9; cdr3_aa: CASSVGVTPPVSQYF; cdr3_nt: TGTGCCAGCAGCGTAGGGGTGACCCCCCCGGTTTCGCAGTATTTT
d_call: TRBD1; j_call: TRBJ2-1; clone_size: many; v_call: TRBV3-1; cdr3_aa: CASSQKGDRGGNNEQFF; cdr3_nt: TGTGCCAGCAGCCAAAAGGGGGACAGGGGTGGCAACAATGAGCAGTTCTTC
d_call: .; j_call: TRBJ1-6; clone_size: few; v_call: TRBV13; cdr3_aa: CASSLDSSSYNSPLHF; cdr3_nt: TGTGCCAGCAGCTTAGACAGTAGCTCCTATAATTCACCCCTCCACTTT
d_call: TRBD2; j_call: TRBJ2-1; clone_size: .; v_call: TRBV20-1; cdr3_aa: CSARFTGAGGFNEQFF; cdr3_nt: TGCAGTGCTAGATTTACGGGAGCGGGGGGGTTCAATGAGCAGTTCTTC
d_call: .; j_call: TRBJ2-7; clone_size: many; v_call: TRBV30; cdr3_aa: CAWSVIRQGDYEQYF; cdr3_nt: TGTGCCTGGAGTGTAATCCGGCAGGGAGACTACGAGCAGTACTTC
d_call: TRBD2; j_call: TRBJ2-2; clone_size: many; v_call: TRBV10-3; cdr3_aa: CAISTSGRAVGELFF; cdr3_nt: TGTGCCATCAGCACTAGCGGGAGGGCGGTCGGGGAGCTGTTTTTT
d_call: TRBD1; j_call: TRBJ1-1; clone_size: once; v_call: TRBV18; cdr3_aa: CASWQGGSAEAFF; cdr3_nt: TGTGCCAGCTGGCAGGGGGGGAGCGCTGAAGCTTTCTTT
d_call: .; j_call: TRBJ2-1; clone_size: many; v_call: TRBV6-1; cdr3_aa: CASSSPLENEQFF; cdr3_nt: TGTGCCAGCAGCTCACCCCTAGAGAATGAGCAGTTCTTC
d_call: TRBD1; j_call: TRBJ2-2; clone_size: many; v_call: TRBV9; cdr3_aa: CASSPRQGASTGELFF; cdr3_nt: TGTGCCAGCAGCCCAAGACAGGGGGCAAGCACCGGGGAGCTGTTTTTT
d_call: TRBD1; j_call: TRBJ1-6; clone_size: .; v_call: TRBV9; cdr3_aa: CASSDRQGGIHSPLHF; cdr3_nt: TGTGCCAGCAGCGACAGACAGGGTGGGATTCATTCACCCCTCCACTTT
d_call: TRBD2; j_call: TRBJ2-7; clone_size: .; v_call: TRBV10-1; cdr3_aa: CDSSASLAGGRYDQYF; cdr3_nt: TGCGACAGCAGTGCCAGTCTAGCGGGAGGGCGCTACGATCAGTACTTC
d_call: .; j_call: TRBJ2-7; clone_size: few; v_call: TRBV12-3/TRBV12-4; cdr3_aa: CASSLMGAGRHEQYF; cdr3_nt: TGTGCCAGCAGTTTAATGGGGGCTGGCCGCCACGAGCAGTACTTC
d_call: TRBD2; j_call: TRBJ2-1; clone_size: few; v_call: TRBV6-1; cdr3_aa: CASSREGLVEVEQFF; cdr3_nt: TGTGCCAGCAGTAGGGAGGGACTAGTGGAAGTTGAGCAGTTCTTC
d_call: .; j_call: TRBJ2-5; clone_size: many; v_call: TRBV6-1; cdr3_aa: CASSEALGGQQETQYF; cdr3_nt: TGTGCCAGCAGTGAAGCGCTGGGAGGACAGCAAGAGACCCAGTACTTC
d_call: .; j_call: TRBJ2-7; clone_size: .; v_call: TRBV11-2; cdr3_aa: CASSPLASGYEQYF; cdr3_nt: TGTGCCAGCAGCCCTCTAGCGTCGGGCTACGAGCAGTACTTC
d_call: .; j_call: TRBJ1-4; clone_size: many; v_call: TRBV5-1; cdr3_aa: CASRLNTAGEKLFF; cdr3_nt: TGCGCCAGCAGACTTAATACTGCGGGGGAAAAACTGTTTTTT
d_call: .; j_call: TRBJ1-2; clone_size: medium-sized; v_call: TRBV20-1; cdr3_aa: CSASVQGLYGYTF; cdr3_nt: TGCAGTGCTAGCGTGCAGGGGCTTTATGGCTACACCTTC
d_call: .; j_call: TRBJ1-5; clone_size: many; v_call: TRBV6-1; cdr3_aa: CASSPTETRNQPQHF; cdr3_nt: TGTGCCAGCAGCCCGACAGAAACTCGCAATCAGCCCCAGCATTTT
d_call: .; j_call: TRBJ1-3; clone_size: few; v_call: TRBV6-1; cdr3_aa: CASRSRGGNTIYF; cdr3_nt: TGTGCCAGCAGATCCCGCGGGGGAAACACCATATATTTT
d_call: TRBD2; j_call: TRBJ2-1; clone_size: many; v_call: TRBV20-1; cdr3_aa: CSARRREASGSPGNVEQFF; cdr3_nt: TGCAGTGCTAGAAGGAGGGAGGCTAGCGGGTCCCCTGGCAATGTTGAGCAGTTCTTC
d_call: TRBD1; j_call: TRBJ2-3; clone_size: many; v_call: TRBV7-9; cdr3_aa: CASSRPTGVAQYF; cdr3_nt: TGTGCCAGCAGCCGCCCGACAGGGGTAGCGCAGTATTTT
d_call: .; j_call: TRBJ2-2; clone_size: many; v_call: TRBV4-3; cdr3_aa: CASSQGLGTFTGELFF; cdr3_nt: TGCGCCAGCAGCCAAGGACTAGGCACATTCACCGGGGAGCTGTTTTTT
d_call: TRBD2; j_call: TRBJ2-5; clone_size: .; v_call: TRBV7-9; cdr3_aa: CASSPKLAGGRETQYF; cdr3_nt: TGTGCCAGCAGCCCGAAACTAGCGGGAGGTAGGGAGACCCAGTACTTC
d_call: .; j_call: TRBJ2-2; clone_size: many; v_call: TRBV12-3/TRBV12-4; cdr3_aa: CASSPEWTGELFF; cdr3_nt: TGTGCCAGCTCTCCGGAGTGGACCGGGGAGCTGTTTTTT
d_call: .; j_call: TRBJ2-3; clone_size: many; v_call: TRBV20-1; cdr3_aa: CSARQHSGITDTQYF; cdr3_nt: TGCAGTGCTAGACAACACAGTGGGATCACAGATACGCAGTATTTT
d_call: .; j_call: TRBJ2-7; clone_size: .; v_call: TRBV28; cdr3_aa: CASISTDSHEQYF; cdr3_nt: TGTGCCAGCATTTCCACCGACAGCCACGAGCAGTACTTC
d_call: TRBD1; j_call: TRBJ2-5; clone_size: many; v_call: TRBV5-1; cdr3_aa: CASSGYFDRGYQETQYF; cdr3_nt: TGCGCCAGCAGCGGATACTTCGACAGGGGCTACCAAGAGACCCAGTACTTC
d_call: .; j_call: TRBJ2-7; clone_size: many; v_call: TRBV7-2; cdr3_aa: CASSKAWTSYEQYF; cdr3_nt: TGTGCCAGCAGCAAGGCCTGGACTTCCTACGAGCAGTACTTC
d_call: .; j_call: TRBJ2-5; clone_size: few; v_call: TRBV19; cdr3_aa: CASSISETQYF; cdr3_nt: TGTGCCAGTAGTATATCAGAGACCCAGTACTTC
d_call: TRBD2; j_call: TRBJ2-1; clone_size: many; v_call: TRBV20-1; cdr3_aa: CSARHPSGGSYNEQFF; cdr3_nt: TGCAGTGCTAGACACCCTAGCGGGGGCTCCTACAATGAGCAGTTCTTC
d_call: .; j_call: TRBJ2-5; clone_size: .; v_call: TRBV20-1; cdr3_aa: CSSRLGGETQYF; cdr3_nt: TGCAGTTCAAGACTAGGTGGGGAGACCCAGTACTTC